This T cell receptor (beta chain) was sequenced during a study of T cells after yellow fever vaccination. There are 17 residues in the CDR3. V gave up 4 bases and J gave up 2 bases; unmatched junction bases: 12. Germline CDR1 is ENHRY and CDR2 is SYGVKD. This clonotype was counted between two and nine times. TCRdb re-derived calls from the 5' RACE reads in MiXCR, one entry per CDR3 protein. Of about 350,000 distinct CDR3 sequences listed, around a tenth were seen once; the top ten hold 18%. The origin of this receptor is a man in his late teens or twenties who received the YFV17D yellow fever vaccine. V and J are TRBV10-3 and TRBJ2-5, with TRBD2 matching over 8 bases. Material: PBMCs, obtained on the day of the first yellow fever vaccination. The CDR3 sequence: CAISVRKGGGTQETQYF. The CDR3 DNA follows: TGTGCCATCAGTGTAAGAAAGGGCGGGGGGACTCAAGAGACCCAGTACTTC.